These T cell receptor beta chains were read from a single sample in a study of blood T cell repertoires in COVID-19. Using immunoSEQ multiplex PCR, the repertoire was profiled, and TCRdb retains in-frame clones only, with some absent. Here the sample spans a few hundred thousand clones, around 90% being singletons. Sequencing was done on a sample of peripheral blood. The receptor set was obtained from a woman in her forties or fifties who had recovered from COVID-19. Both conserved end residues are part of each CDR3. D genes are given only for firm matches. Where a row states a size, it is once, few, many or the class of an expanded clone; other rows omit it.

CDR3: CSVWTGRYEQYF; DNA: TGCAGCGTCTGGACAGGGAGGTACGAGCAGTACTTC; V: TRBV29-1; J: TRBJ2-7; size: -; D: TRBD1
CDR3: CASSSSGTGTEKLFF; DNA: TGTGCCAGCAGCTCCTCCGGGACAGGGACTGAAAAACTGTTTTTT; V: TRBV7-9; J: TRBJ1-4; size: once; D: TRBD1
CDR3: CASSLGGQLLDGYTF; DNA: TGTGCCAGCAGCTTAGGGGGGCAGCTTCTAGATGGCTACACCTTC; V: TRBV7-2; J: TRBJ1-2; size: few; D: -
CDR3: CASSEDRGRNQPQHF; DNA: TGTGCCAGTAGTGAGGACAGAGGCCGCAATCAGCCCCAGCATTTT; V: TRBV19; J: TRBJ1-5; size: -; D: -
CDR3: CASSSLRDRGADEQFF; DNA: TGCGCCAGCAGCTCCCTCCGGGACAGGGGGGCAGATGAGCAGTTCTTC; V: TRBV5-1; J: TRBJ2-1; size: -; D: TRBD1
CDR3: CASSLPGRDTGELFF; DNA: TGCGCCAGCAGCTTACCCGGGAGGGACACCGGGGAGCTGTTTTTT; V: TRBV5-1; J: TRBJ2-2; size: -; D: TRBD2
CDR3: CASWTDRVPYEQYF; DNA: TGTGCCAGCTGGACAGACAGGGTCCCCTACGAGCAGTACTTC; V: TRBV2; J: TRBJ2-7; size: few; D: TRBD1
CDR3: CASSPDRGNGYTF; DNA: TGTGCCAGCAGCCCCGACAGGGGAAATGGCTACACCTTC; V: TRBV6-2/TRBV6-3; J: TRBJ1-2; size: -; D: TRBD1
CDR3: CASSYPTGTGSYEQYF; DNA: TGTGCCAGCAGCTACCCGACCGGGACTGGCTCCTACGAGCAGTACTTC; V: TRBV7-2; J: TRBJ2-7; size: -; D: -
CDR3: CASGLGSGVYGYTF; DNA: TGTGCTAGTGGTTTGGGTTCAGGGGTCTATGGCTACACCTTC; V: TRBV12-5; J: TRBJ1-2; size: -; D: -
CDR3: CASSQDSRNSPLHF; DNA: TGCGCCAGCAGCCAAGACAGTCGAAATTCACCCCTCCACTTT; V: TRBV4-3; J: TRBJ1-6; size: -; D: -
CDR3: CASILGGVSSYEQYF; DNA: TGTGCCAGCATCTTAGGGGGGGTCAGCTCCTACGAGCAGTACTTC; V: TRBV2; J: TRBJ2-7; size: -; D: -
CDR3: CASSQGPQPQHF; DNA: TGTGCCAGCAGTCAGGGGCCCCAGCCCCAGCATTTT; V: TRBV12-3/TRBV12-4; J: TRBJ1-5; size: -; D: -
CDR3: CASSPERSSGANVLTF; DNA: TGTGCCAGCAGCCCCGAACGGAGTTCTGGGGCCAACGTCCTGACTTTC; V: TRBV7-6; J: TRBJ2-6; size: -; D: -
CDR3: CASSFGGNNQPQHF; DNA: TGTGCCAGCAGCTTCGGGGGAAACAATCAGCCCCAGCATTTT; V: TRBV7-6; J: TRBJ1-5; size: -; D: -
CDR3: CASSPLRAGNTIYF; DNA: TGTGCCAGCAGCCCCCTGCGGGCGGGAAACACCATATATTTT; V: TRBV7-9; J: TRBJ1-3; size: few; D: -